This is a list of T cell receptor beta chains from one sample in a study of beta chain features in type 1 diabetes. Generated by immunoSEQ multiplex PCR, the TCRdb table keeps only in-frame clones and is missing some. The table has around 56,000 clones, 40% to 65% seen once. What was sequenced was Tregs from blood. All receptors come from a woman aged 40 to 50 with type 1 diabetes. The CDR3 runs from the conserved cysteine through the conserved F or W. The D gene is left open where the match is weak. Size is stated for part of the rows, as once, few or many counts, or as a class when the clone is expanded.

once	14	TRBD1	TRBV18	TRBJ1-1	TGTGCCAGCTCACCACGAACGCGGGACAGTTTATCAAACTGG	CASSPRTRDSLSNW
once	15	TRBD2	TRBV6-5	TRBJ2-7	TGTGCCAGCAGTTCCCCGGGGGGACCGAACTACGAGCAGTACTTC	CASSSPGGPNYEQYF
NA	15	NA	TRBV4-1	TRBJ1-2	TGCGCCAGCAGCCAAGGGGGGGGCACCGGCTATGGCTACACCTTC	CASSQGGGTGYGYTF
NA	12	NA	TRBV28	TRBJ1-1	TGTGCCAGCAGTACTATGAACACTGAAGCTTTCTTT	CASSTMNTEAFF
few	15	NA	TRBV7-9	TRBJ1-1	TGTGCCAGCAGCTTACAACAGGGCGGGTACACTGAAGCTTTCTTT	CASSLQQGGYTEAFF
NA	14	TRBD1	TRBV7-2	TRBJ1-2	TGTGCCAGCAGCTCCCGGGACAGGAACTATGGCTACACCTTC	CASSSRDRNYGYTF
medium-sized	14	TRBD2	TRBV7-9	TRBJ2-3	TGTGCCAGCAGCATCGGGACTAGCGGAGATACGCAGTATTTT	CASSIGTSGDTQYF
NA	14	TRBD1	TRBV10-3	TRBJ1-2	TGTGCCATCAGTGAGTCGGCAGGGGGTTATGGCTACACCTTC	CAISESAGGYGYTF
few	13	NA	TRBV5-1	TRBJ1-1	TGCGCCAGCAGCTATAACGACAGGACTGAAGCTTTCTTT	CASSYNDRTEAFF
once	13	NA	TRBV4-3	TRBJ1-1	TGCGCCAGCAGCCAATTGGAGGGCACTGAAGCTTTCTTT	CASSQLEGTEAFF
NA	15	TRBD2	TRBV7-7	TRBJ2-3	TGTGCTAGCAGCTTGGGCGGGGGGGCCGGAGATACGCAGTATTTT	CASSLGGGAGDTQYF
few	17	TRBD2	TRBV28	TRBJ2-1	TGTGCCAGCAGTTCCCTAAGGGGAGCGGGAGAGCTTAATGAGCAGTTCTTC	CASSSLRGAGELNEQFF
NA	15	NA	TRBV11-1	TRBJ1-1	TGTGCCAGCAGCTTAACAGGGCCCCAGAACACTGAAGCTTTCTTT	CASSLTGPQNTEAFF
NA	14	NA	TRBV29-1	TRBJ1-1	TGCAGCGTCGCATCTTTTACAGGGAACACTGAAGCTTTCTTT	CSVASFTGNTEAFF
NA	16	NA	TRBV4-2	TRBJ1-2	TGTGCCAGCAGCTTCCAGGCATGGGGAGCTAACTATGGCTACACCTTC	CASSFQAWGANYGYTF
NA	17	NA	TRBV18	TRBJ1-2	TGTGCCAGCTCACCACCATCCAGGGTTGGATTCAACTATGGCTACACCTTC	CASSPPSRVGFNYGYTF
few	14	TRBD1	TRBV7-6	TRBJ2-5	TGTGCCAGCAGCTTGGGACAGGGGGCTATAACCCAGTACTTC	CASSLGQGAITQYF
NA	14	TRBD1	TRBV6-6	TRBJ1-2	TGTGCCAGCAGTTACGGACAGGGGGACTATGGCTACACCTTC	CASSYGQGDYGYTF
NA	15	NA	TRBV5-1	TRBJ1-2	TGCGCCAGCAGCTTGGGCCCGCTGGGCGGGTATGGCTACACCTTC	CASSLGPLGGYGYTF
NA	15	NA	TRBV19	TRBJ1-6	TGTGCCAGTAGTTCCCGAGGTGGGGTCGGGGAACCCCTCCACTTT	CASSSRGGVGEPLHF
NA	16	TRBD1	TRBV4-1	TRBJ1-1	TGCGCCAGCAGCCAGCCCCGGGACAGGGGTGGGACTGAAGCTTTCTTT	CASSQPRDRGGTEAFF
NA	13	NA	TRBV7-6	TRBJ2-5	TGTGCCAGCAACCAGCCTGTGGAGGGGACCCAGTACTTC	CASNQPVEGTQYF
NA	15	TRBD1	TRBV6-5	TRBJ1-3	TGTGCCAGCAGTTACTCGGGACAGGGGGAAAACACCATATATTTT	CASSYSGQGENTIYF
NA	15	NA	TRBV2	TRBJ1-2	TGTGCCAGCAGTGAAACGCTGGCAGCTAACTATGGCTACACCTTC	CASSETLAANYGYTF
NA	14	TRBD1	TRBV5-1	TRBJ1-5	TGCGCCAGCAGCTTGGTGGCAGGGGGACAGCCCCAGCATTTT	CASSLVAGGQPQHF
NA	13	NA	TRBV7-9	TRBJ2-5	TGTGCCAGCAGCTCGCGGGGTCAAGAGACCCAGTACTTC	CASSSRGQETQYF
few	14	NA	TRBV7-2	TRBJ2-7	TGTGCCAGCAGCTTAGCGGGGGGGCGCTACGAGCAGTACTTC	CASSLAGGRYEQYF
medium-sized	11	NA	TRBV7-9	TRBJ2-3	TGTGCCAGCAGCCATGCAGATACGCAGTATTTT	CASSHADTQYF
few	13	NA	TRBV29-1	TRBJ2-5	TGCAGCGTTGTAGGTCAGGGAGGAGAGACCCAGTACTTC	CSVVGQGGETQYF
NA	16	TRBD2	TRBV2	TRBJ2-2	TGTGCCAGCTACGCCTCGGGGGGGGCAGGAACCGGGGAGCTGTTTTTT	CASYASGGAGTGELFF
few	13	NA	TRBV5-1	TRBJ1-2	TGCGCCAGCAGCTTTACGGGATTCAATGGCTACACCTTC	CASSFTGFNGYTF
once	15	NA	TRBV4-3	TRBJ1-4	TGCGCCAGCAGCCAAGTTGGAGGGCGGAGGGAAAAACTGTTTTTT	CASSQVGGRREKLFF
NA	15	NA	TRBV7-2	TRBJ2-2	NA	CASLRGARTPGSCFF
NA	14	NA	TRBV6-6	TRBJ2-2	TGTGCCAGCAGTTACTCCGACATTGCCGGGGAGCTGTTTTTT	CASSYSDIAGELFF
NA	16	NA	TRBV5-6	TRBJ2-2	TGTGCCAGCAGCTTGGCCCGGGTAACGAACACCGGGGAGCTGTTTTTT	CASSLARVTNTGELFF
NA	16	TRBD1	TRBV5-1	TRBJ1-2	TGCGCCAGCAGCTTGGGTATACAGGGGGCGGCGGATGGCTACACCTTC	CASSLGIQGAADGYTF
few	13	NA	TRBV7-2	TRBJ1-5	TGTGCCAGCAGCTTAGGGAGGGACCAGCCCCAGCATTTT	CASSLGRDQPQHF
NA	14	NA	TRBV7-3	TRBJ2-5	TGTGCCAGCAGCTTAAATCCGTGGGGAGAGACCCAGTACTTC	CASSLNPWGETQYF
once	15	NA	TRBV2	TRBJ2-3	TGTGCCAGCAGTCAATTCAGGGGAAGCACAGATACGCAGTATTTT	CASSQFRGSTDTQYF
NA	14	NA	TRBV5-1	TRBJ1-1	TGCGCCAGCAGCCTGGGGGGAGGGAGCACTGAAGCTTTCTTT	CASSLGGGSTEAFF
few	13	NA	TRBV14	TRBJ1-1	TGTGCCAGCAGCTCTCAGGGGCGACCTGAAGCTTTCTTT	CASSSQGRPEAFF